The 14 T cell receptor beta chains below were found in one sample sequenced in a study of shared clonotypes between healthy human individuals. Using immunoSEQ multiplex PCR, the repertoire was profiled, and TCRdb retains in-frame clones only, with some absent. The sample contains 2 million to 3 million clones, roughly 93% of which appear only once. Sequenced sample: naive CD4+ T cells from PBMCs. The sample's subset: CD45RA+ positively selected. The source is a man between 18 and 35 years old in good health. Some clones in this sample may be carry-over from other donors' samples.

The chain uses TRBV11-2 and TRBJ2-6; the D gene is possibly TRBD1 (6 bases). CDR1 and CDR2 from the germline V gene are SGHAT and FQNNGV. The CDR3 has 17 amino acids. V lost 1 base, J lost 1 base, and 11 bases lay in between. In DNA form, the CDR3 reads TGTGCCAGCAGCTTAGGCAGGGGTTGGTCTGGGGCCAACGTCCTGACTTTC. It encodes CASSLGRGWSGANVLTF.

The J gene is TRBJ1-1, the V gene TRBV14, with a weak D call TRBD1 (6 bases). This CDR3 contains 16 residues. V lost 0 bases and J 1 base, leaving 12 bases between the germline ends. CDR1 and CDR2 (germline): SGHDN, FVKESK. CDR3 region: CASSQDGTGRNTEAFF. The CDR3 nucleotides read TGTGCCAGCAGCCAAGATGGTACAGGGAGGAACACTGAAGCTTTCTTT. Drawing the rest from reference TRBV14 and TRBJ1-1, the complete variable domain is EAGVTQFPSHSVIEKGQTVTLRCDPISGHDNLYWYRRVMGKEIKFLLHFVKESKQDESGMPNNRFLAERTGGTYSTLKVQPAELEDSGVYFCASSQDGTGRNTEAFFGQGTRLTVV.

CDR3 residues: CASSLRHRAYNEQFF. CDR3 sequence (DNA): TGTGCCAGCAGCTTGAGACACAGGGCCTACAATGAGCAGTTCTTC. The chain is built from TRBV5-6 and TRBJ2-1; weak D call: TRBD1 (6 bases). Looked up from germline, CDR1 is SGHDT and CDR2 is YYEEEE. The CDR3 length is 15 residues. Between the trimmed V and J ends, which lost 1 base and 2 bases, there was a span of 10 bases.

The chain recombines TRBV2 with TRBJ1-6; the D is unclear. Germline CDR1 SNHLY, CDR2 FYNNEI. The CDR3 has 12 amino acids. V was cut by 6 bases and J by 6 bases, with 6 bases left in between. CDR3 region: CASRAINSPLHF. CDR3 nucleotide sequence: TGTGCCAGCAGGGCGATTAATTCACCCCTCCACTTT.

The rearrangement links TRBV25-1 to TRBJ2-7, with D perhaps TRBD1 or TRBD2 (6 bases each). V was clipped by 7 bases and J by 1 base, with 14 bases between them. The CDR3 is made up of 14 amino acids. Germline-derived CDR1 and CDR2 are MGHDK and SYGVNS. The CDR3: CASTKTGGSYEQYF. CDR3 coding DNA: TGTGCCAGCACCAAGACAGGAGGGTCCTACGAGCAGTACTTC.

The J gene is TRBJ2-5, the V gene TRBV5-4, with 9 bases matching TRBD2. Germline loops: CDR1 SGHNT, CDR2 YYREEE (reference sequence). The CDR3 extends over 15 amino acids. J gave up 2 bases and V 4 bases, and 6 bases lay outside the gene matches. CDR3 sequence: CASSAAREGQETQYF. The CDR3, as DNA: TGTGCCAGCAGCGCCGCGCGGGAGGGGCAAGAGACCCAGTACTTC.

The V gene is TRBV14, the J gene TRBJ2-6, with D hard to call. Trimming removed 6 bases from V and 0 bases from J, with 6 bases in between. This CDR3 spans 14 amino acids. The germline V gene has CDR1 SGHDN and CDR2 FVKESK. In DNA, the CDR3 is TGTGCCAGCAGGGCGGACTCTGGGGCCAACGTCCTGACTTTC. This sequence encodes CASRADSGANVLTF.

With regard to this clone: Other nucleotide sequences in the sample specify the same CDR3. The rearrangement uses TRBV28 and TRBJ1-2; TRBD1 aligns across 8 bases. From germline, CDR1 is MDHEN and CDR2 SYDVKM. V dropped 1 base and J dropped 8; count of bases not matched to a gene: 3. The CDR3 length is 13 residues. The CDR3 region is CASSLSGGGGYTF. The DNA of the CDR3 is TGTGCCAGCAGTTTATCAGGGGGCGGCGGCTACACCTTC.

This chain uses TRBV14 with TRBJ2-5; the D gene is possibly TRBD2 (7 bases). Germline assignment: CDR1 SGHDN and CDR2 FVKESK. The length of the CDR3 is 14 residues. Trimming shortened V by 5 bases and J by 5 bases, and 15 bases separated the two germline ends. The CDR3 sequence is CASSFWTAGETQYF. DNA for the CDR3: TGTGCCAGCAGCTTTTGGACAGCGGGGGAGACCCAGTACTTC.

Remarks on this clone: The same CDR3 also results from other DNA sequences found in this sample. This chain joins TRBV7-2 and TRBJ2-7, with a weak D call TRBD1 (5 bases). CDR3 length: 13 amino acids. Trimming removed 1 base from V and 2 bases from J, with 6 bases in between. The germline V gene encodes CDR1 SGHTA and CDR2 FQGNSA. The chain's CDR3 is CASSLVGAYEQYF. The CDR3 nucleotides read TGTGCCAGCAGCTTAGTAGGGGCCTACGAGCAGTACTTC.

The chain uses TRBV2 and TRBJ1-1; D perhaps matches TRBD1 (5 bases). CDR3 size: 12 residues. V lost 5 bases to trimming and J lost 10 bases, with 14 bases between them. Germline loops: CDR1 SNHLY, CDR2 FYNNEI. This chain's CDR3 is CASSQRIGGAFF. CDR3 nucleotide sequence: TGTGCCAGCAGTCAAAGGATCGGGGGAGCTTTCTTT.

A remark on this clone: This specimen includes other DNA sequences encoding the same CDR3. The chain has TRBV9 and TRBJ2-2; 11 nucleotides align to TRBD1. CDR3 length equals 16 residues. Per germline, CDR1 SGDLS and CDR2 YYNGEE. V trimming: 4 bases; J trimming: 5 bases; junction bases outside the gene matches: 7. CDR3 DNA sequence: TGTGCCAGCAGCATTTCCGGGACAGGGGGGACCGGGGAGCTGTTTTTT. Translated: CASSISGTGGTGELFF.

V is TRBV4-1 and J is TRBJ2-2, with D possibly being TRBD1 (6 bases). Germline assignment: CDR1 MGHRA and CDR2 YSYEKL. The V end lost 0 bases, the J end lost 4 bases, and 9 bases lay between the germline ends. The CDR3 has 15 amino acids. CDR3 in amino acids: CASSQERGITGELFF. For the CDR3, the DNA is TGCGCCAGCAGCCAAGAAAGGGGGATCACCGGGGAGCTGTTTTTT.

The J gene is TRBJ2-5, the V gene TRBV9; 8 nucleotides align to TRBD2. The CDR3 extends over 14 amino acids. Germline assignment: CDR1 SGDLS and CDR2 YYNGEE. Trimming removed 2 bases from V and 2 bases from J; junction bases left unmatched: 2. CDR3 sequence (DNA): TGTGCCAGCAGCGTGCGGGGGGAGCAAGAGACCCAGTACTTC. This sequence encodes CASSVRGEQETQYF.